The clone carrying this T cell receptor (beta chain) came up a few times. What it binds is not known. Cultured CD4+ T cell DNA was sequenced using the Oncomine TCR Beta short-read assay. TCRdb re-derived calls from the PCR reads in MiXCR, one entry per CDR3 protein. The sample consists of over 12,000 distinct CDR3 sequences, 48% of them appearing once. This entry is derived from a study of vaccination and CD4 T cells after COVID-19. Overall study context: From HCoV-229E, HCoV-OC43, HCoV-NL63 and SARS-CoV-2, overlapping spike peptides were used to stimulate the cells.

Whole-study results and caveats: In median terms, SARS-CoV-2-reactive clonotypes went from approximately 21 to 40, a nonsignificant rise. Median about 90% of reactive clones detected in convalescent patients emerged only post-vaccination.

Treatment here: roughly ten-day PBMC culture with coronavirus spike peptide pools or control peptides (ViraFEST assay). Expanded clonotypes were found by TCR sequencing after peptide-pool stimulation (ViraFEST). The germline V gene encodes CDR1 SGHVS and CDR2 FQNEAQ. Trimming shortened V by 3 bases and J by 3 bases, and 14 bases separated the two germline ends. CDR3 length: 15 amino acids. Specimen: CD4+ T cells from blood, cultured in vitro. The source is a human donor who had recovered from COVID-19. The chain recombines TRBV7-8 with TRBJ1-1; perhaps TRBD1 as D (5 bases). The CDR3: CASSFGMLGDTEAFF. CDR3 DNA: TGTGCCAGCAGCTTCGGGATGTTGGGGGACACTGAAGCTTTCTTT.